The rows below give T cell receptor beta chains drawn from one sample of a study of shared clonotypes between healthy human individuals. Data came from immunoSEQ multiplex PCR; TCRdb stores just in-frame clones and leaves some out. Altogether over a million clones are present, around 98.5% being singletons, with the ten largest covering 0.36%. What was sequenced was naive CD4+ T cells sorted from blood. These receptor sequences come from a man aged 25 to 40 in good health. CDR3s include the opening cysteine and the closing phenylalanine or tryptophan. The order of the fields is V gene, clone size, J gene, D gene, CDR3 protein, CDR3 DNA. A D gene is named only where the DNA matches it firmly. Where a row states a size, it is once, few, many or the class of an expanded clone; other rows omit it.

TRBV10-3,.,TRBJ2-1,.,CAIKRQEGNEQFF,TGTGCCATCAAGCGACAGGAGGGCAATGAGCAGTTCTTC
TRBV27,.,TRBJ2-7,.,CASSYHRVPYEQYF,TGTGCCAGCAGTTACCACAGGGTCCCCTACGAGCAGTACTTC
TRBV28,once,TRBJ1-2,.,CASSSIFGANYGYTF,TGTGCCAGCAGTTCGATCTTCGGAGCTAACTATGGCTACACCTTC
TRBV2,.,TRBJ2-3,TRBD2,CASSGLRGTSSITDTQYF,TGTGCCAGCAGTGGATTGAGGGGGACTAGCTCAATCACAGATACGCAGTATTTT
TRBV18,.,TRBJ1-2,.,CASSPDPPAANYGYTF,TGTGCCAGCTCACCCGACCCCCCAGCCGCTAACTATGGCTACACCTTC
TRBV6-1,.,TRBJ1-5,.,CASSLFLVQPQHF,TGTGCCAGCAGCCTATTTCTTGTTCAGCCCCAGCATTTT
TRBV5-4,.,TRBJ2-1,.,CASSGTGNEQFF,TGTGCCAGCAGCGGAACAGGGAATGAGCAGTTCTTC
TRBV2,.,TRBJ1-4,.,CASSSQGDYEKLFF,TGTGCCAGCAGTAGCCAGGGTGATTATGAAAAACTGTTTTTT
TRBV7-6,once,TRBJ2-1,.,CASSLAHRIHEQFF,TGTGCCAGCAGCTTAGCTCACAGAATCCATGAGCAGTTCTTC
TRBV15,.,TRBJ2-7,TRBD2,CATSRVGAGGPYEQYF,TGTGCCACCAGCAGAGTAGGAGCGGGAGGCCCCTACGAGCAGTACTTC
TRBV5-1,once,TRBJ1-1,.,CASSFNTEAFF,TGCGCCAGCAGCTTCAACACTGAAGCTTTCTTT
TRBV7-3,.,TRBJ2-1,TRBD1,CASSLILGTGAYNEQFF,TGTGCCAGCAGCTTAATCCTCGGGACAGGGGCCTACAATGAGCAGTTCTTC
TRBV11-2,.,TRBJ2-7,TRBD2,CASSLGPSGRLYEQYF,TGTGCCAGCAGCTTAGGTCCTAGCGGAAGGCTCTACGAGCAGTACTTC
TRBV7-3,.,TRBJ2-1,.,CASSTTGSYNEQFF,TGTGCCAGCAGCACGACAGGATCCTACAATGAGCAGTTCTTC
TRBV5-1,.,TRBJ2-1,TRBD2,CASRPISGSSYNEQFF,TGCGCCAGCAGACCGATTAGCGGGAGCTCCTACAATGAGCAGTTCTTC
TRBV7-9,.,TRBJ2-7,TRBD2,CASSPGGLAGVLYEQYF,TGTGCCAGCAGCCCCGGTGGGCTAGCGGGGGTTCTCTACGAGCAGTACTTC
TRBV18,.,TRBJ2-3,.,CASSPRSGADTQYF,TGTGCCAGCTCACCAAGGAGTGGGGCAGATACGCAGTATTTT